This TCR beta chain was identified during a study of graft-versus-host responses after intestinal transplantation. Study-level background: Once they had received anti-thymocyte globulin induction, all recipients took tacrolimus and steroids for about 3 years. Points from the study as a whole: GvH clones were identified in recipient marrow, with some first appearing in ileum or blood. After transplant, early declines in HvG clones were associated with peak levels of circulating GvH clones.

The repertoire was sequenced with immunoSEQ multiplex PCR; TCRdb's copy has only in-frame clones and lacks some. This sample yields about 84,000 clones, of which approximately 90% are seen a single time; about 0.34% belongs to the top ten. Remarks on this clone: Its antigen is not identified.

The sequencing used unstimulated CD4+ T cells sorted from spleen or lymph node cells, collected before transplant. This clonotype was obtained from a human donor who was the organ donor for an intestinal transplant.

CDR3 in DNA: TGTGCCACCAGCAGAGGCCAGGCTGGGGCCTACGAGCAGTACTTC. Protein sequence: CATSRGQAGAYEQYF. V and J are TRBV15 and TRBJ2-5; D is uncertain. The J call is doubtful: the DNA matches TRBJ2-7 better. The CDR3 consists of 15 residues. Germline CDR1 and CDR2: LNHNV and YYDKDF (reference sequence).